This is a list of T cell receptor beta chains from one sample in a study of control samples from healthy donors and cancer patients. Sequenced by immunoSEQ multiplex PCR; TCRdb stores in-frame clones only, minus some. The sample includes about 130,000 clones, about 90% of them seen just once. Material for sequencing was blood. These receptors originate from a man younger than 30 in good health. Each CDR3 is given with its conserved first and last residue. Each record gives: V gene, D gene, clone size, J gene, CDR3 DNA, CDR3 protein. The D gene is left open where the match is weak. Size is omitted from some rows. Given values are once, few, many or a class for expanded clones.

>TRBV5-4|-|medium-sized|TRBJ2-7
TGTGCCAGCACCGGAGGGGCACCCCACGAGCAGTACTTC
CASTGGAPHEQYF
>TRBV11-2|-|many|TRBJ2-7
TGTGCCAGCACCAGTAGGGATTACGAGCAGTACTTC
CASTSRDYEQYF
>TRBV13|-|-|TRBJ1-5
TGTGCCAGCAGCTTAGGGCAGGGAGGTGGCAATCAGCCCCAGCATTTT
CASSLGQGGGNQPQHF
>TRBV27|TRBD1|-|TRBJ1-2
TGTGCCAGCAGTTTAGGCAGGGGGGTCATGGGCTACACCTTC
CASSLGRGVMGYTF
>TRBV5-1|-|few|TRBJ1-5
TGCGCCAGCAGCCCTGACGGACAGCCCAATCAGCCCCAGCATTTT
CASSPDGQPNQPQHF
>TRBV5-4|-|-|TRBJ2-2
TGTGCCAGCAGCTTAGACTTGAACACCGGGGAGCTGTTTTTT
CASSLDLNTGELFF
>TRBV6-5|-|-|TRBJ1-5
TGTGCCAGCACTCGGGGGACCAATCAGCCCCAGCATTTT
CASTRGTNQPQHF
>TRBV27|-|-|TRBJ1-2
TGTGCCAGCAGTTTATCCGCCGGACGGGTCCTAGGCTATGGCTACACCTTC
CASSLSAGRVLGYGYTF
>TRBV5-6|-|-|TRBJ2-7
TGTGCCAGCAGCTTGGCTAGGGGCGTTGTTTGGGAGCAGTACTTC
CASSLARGVVWEQYF
>TRBV11-2|-|-|TRBJ2-7
TGTGCCAGCAGCTTAACCGGGACTTTGACCTACGAGCAGTACTTC
CASSLTGTLTYEQYF
>TRBV9|-|-|TRBJ1-1
TGTGCCAGCAGCCCCCCGGTCGGAGGGCTTGGTGAAGCTTTCTTT
CASSPPVGGLGEAFF
>TRBV19|-|-|TRBJ1-1
TGTGCCAGTAGTATAGGTAATCTAGGAGCCGGGAACACTGAAGCTTTCTTT
CASSIGNLGAGNTEAFF
>TRBV5-1|-|once|TRBJ1-4
TGCGCCAGCAGCTTGGAACCAACTAATGAAAAACTGTTTTTT
CASSLEPTNEKLFF
>TRBV30|-|-|TRBJ2-7
TGTGCCTGGAGTGCCGAGGGAGAGCCGTACTTC
CAWSAEGEPYF
>TRBV25-1|-|-|TRBJ1-2
TGTGCCAGCAGTGAATATAGGGGGGCAAATAACTATGGCTACACCTTC
CASSEYRGANNYGYTF
>TRBV25-1|TRBD1|-|TRBJ1-5
TGTGCCAGCAGTGAAACAGGGGGTCAGCCCCAGCATTTT
CASSETGGQPQHF
>TRBV3-1/TRBV3-2|-|-|TRBJ1-3
TGTGCCAGCAGGTTTGGTTCTGGAAACACCATATATTTT
CASRFGSGNTIYF
>TRBV5-1|-|-|TRBJ1-3
TGCGCCAGCAGCTCCGCCAACAGTAACTCTGGAAACACCATATATTTT
CASSSANSNSGNTIYF
>TRBV25-1|TRBD2|-|TRBJ2-2
TGTGCCAGCAGTTCCTTTCTCCGGGACTATAGCACCGGGGAGCTGTTTTTT
CASSSFLRDYSTGELFF
>TRBV27|-|-|TRBJ1-5
TGTGCCAGCAGTTTATCGAGCTCTCAGCCCCAGCATTTT
CASSLSSSQPQHF
>TRBV28|TRBD1|-|TRBJ1-4
TGTGCCAGCAGCATCACCTACAGGGGGCGCGACTCCCTGGGTGAAAAACTGTTTTTT
CASSITYRGRDSLGEKLFF
>TRBV28|-|-|TRBJ1-6
TGTGCCAGCAGTTGGTCGGGGGATTCACCCCTCCACTTT
CASSWSGDSPLHF
>TRBV28|TRBD2|-|TRBJ2-1
TGTGCCAGCAGCCCCCTGGCTAGCGGGAATGCGTATGAGCAGTTCTTC
CASSPLASGNAYEQFF
>TRBV6-2/TRBV6-3|TRBD2|-|TRBJ2-5
TGTGCCAGCAGCGGACTAGATCTAGAGACCCAGTACTTC
CASSGLDLETQYF
>TRBV30|-|-|TRBJ1-5
TGTGCCTGGAACGAGGAGCCGAAGCAGCCCCAGCATTTT
CAWNEEPKQPQHF
>TRBV5-1|-|-|TRBJ2-2
TGCGCCAGCATTGGGGGTAGCGCACAAAGGGGCACCGGGGAGCTGTTTTTT
CASIGGSAQRGTGELFF
>TRBV10-1|-|-|TRBJ2-1
TGCGCCAGCAGTGAAGTACCGGGAAGTTTCTCCTACAATGAGCAGTTCTTC
CASSEVPGSFSYNEQFF
>TRBV30|-|-|TRBJ2-7
TGTGCCTGGAGGGGGCCCACCTACGAGCAGTACTTC
CAWRGPTYEQYF
>TRBV5-1|TRBD1|-|TRBJ2-3
TGCGCCAGCGTCCTCAGGGGGCCCACAGATACGCAGTATTTT
CASVLRGPTDTQYF
>TRBV7-2|TRBD1|-|TRBJ2-5
TGTGCCAGCAGCTTACGTCCCGGCAGGGGGCTACCAAACCAAGAGACCCAGTACTTC
CASSLRPGRGLPNQETQYF
>TRBV18|-|-|TRBJ1-1
TGTGCCAGCTCACCGGAGACGAACAACCGGGACACTGAAGCTTTCTTT
CASSPETNNRDTEAFF
>TRBV27|-|once|TRBJ2-3
TGTGCCAGCAGTTTATTGTCTAGCAAGGTAAAGGGCACAGATACGCAGTATTTT
CASSLLSSKVKGTDTQYF
>TRBV28|-|-|TRBJ1-2
TGTGCCAGCAGCGTCCAGGGTAGCAATAGGGGCTACACCTTC
CASSVQGSNRGYTF
>TRBV19|TRBD1|-|TRBJ2-3
TGTGCCAGTAGTTACAGGGGAGATACGCAGTATTTT
CASSYRGDTQYF
>TRBV28|-|-|TRBJ2-2
TGTGCCAGCATCGGAAACACCGGGGAGCTGTTTTTT
CASIGNTGELFF
>TRBV7-9|-|-|TRBJ1-1
TGTGCCAGCAGCTTCGGGTGGACTGAAGCTTTCTTT
CASSFGWTEAFF
>TRBV5-5|TRBD1|-|TRBJ1-4
TGTGCCAGCAGCCCGGCCGGGACAGGAGACGAAAAACTGTTTTTT
CASSPAGTGDEKLFF
>TRBV5-1|-|-|TRBJ2-1
TGCGCCAGCAGCGTAGCTAGAGCCGGGGAGGATGAGCAGTTCTTC
CASSVARAGEDEQFF
>TRBV18|-|-|TRBJ2-1
TGTGCCAGCTCACCACGTTCATTAGGGAGCCAAGTGCAGTTCTTC
CASSPRSLGSQVQFF
>TRBV19|-|-|TRBJ1-4
TGTGCCAGTAGTATAGGGCCAACCTCAACTAATGAAAAACTGTTTTTT
CASSIGPTSTNEKLFF
>TRBV6-5|-|-|TRBJ2-4
TGTGCCAGCAGAGCGCACTATAGAAACATTCAGTACTTC
CASRAHYRNIQYF
>TRBV7-6|TRBD1|-|TRBJ1-3
TGTGCCAGCAGCTTAGTTTCCCAGACAGGGCCGGACACCATATATTTT
CASSLVSQTGPDTIYF
>TRBV5-1|-|-|TRBJ1-1
TGCGCCAGCAGTCCCGGGGCGGACACTGAAGCTTTCTTT
CASSPGADTEAFF
>TRBV7-8|-|-|TRBJ2-3
TGTGCCAGCAGCTTATGGATCGAACAGGCAGATACGCAGTATTTT
CASSLWIEQADTQYF
>TRBV7-2|TRBD1|-|TRBJ1-4
TGTGCCAGCAGCTTAGCATTGTCGACAGGGGGCGACGAAAAACTGTTTTTT
CASSLALSTGGDEKLFF
>TRBV19|TRBD1|-|TRBJ2-5
TGTGCCAGTAGTCACAGGGGGCTGGAGAGGACCCAGTACTTC
CASSHRGLERTQYF
>TRBV9|TRBD2|-|TRBJ2-3
TGTGCCAGCAGCGTAGGTGGAGGGACTAGCTCCACAGATACGCAGTATTTT
CASSVGGGTSSTDTQYF